This TCR beta chain was documented in a study of T-cell memory formation after mild COVID-19. TCRdb reprocessed the 5' RACE reads via MiXCR and lists one record per CDR3 protein. The sample holds about 110,000 distinct CDR3 sequences, over 15% seen once. Points from the study as a whole: Specificity for SARS-CoV-2 was not confirmed among the second-wave clones peaking on day 37.

About this clonotype itself: Its antigen is still unknown.

V was clipped by 2 bases and J by 9 bases, with 5 bases between them. The CDR3 length is 11 residues. The germline V gene encodes CDR1 MGHRA and CDR2 YSYEKL. The chain links TRBV4-1 to TRBJ2-1; D unresolved. The sequence came from a man younger than 35 who had mild COVID-19 (a few samples of this study predate the infection). Cell type and time point are not known. The specimen sequenced was PBMCs or a T cell subset sorted from them (not recorded which). This CDR3 reads CASSQRTEQFF. Here the CDR3 DNA reads TGCGCCAGCAGCCAAAGGACTGAGCAGTTCTTC.